Given below is one T cell receptor (beta chain) in context. Trimming left V 6 bases short and J 0 bases short, with 14 bases between. The CDR3 is made up of 15 amino acids. Germline values: CDR1 DFQATT, CDR2 SNEGSKA (reference sequence). RNA transcripts gave rise to amplified TCR beta CDR3 regions. The primer set for the first-round RT-PCR of the TCR CDR3 was HTBI. TCRdb passed the multiplex PCR reads through MiXCR, listing each CDR3 protein once. The sample gives roughly 700,000 distinct CDR3 sequences, over 35% of which show up once; about a third is in the top ten. These data come from a study of T cells in Graves' hyperthyroidism and ophthalmopathy. Stable hyperthyroidism: no ophthalmopathy progression over 18 months of follow-up. Exclusions: uncontrolled infection, other autoimmune disease, pregnancy, lactation. The diagnostic basis comprised clinical symptoms, serum thyroxine and TRAb, thyroid ultrasound and orbital computed tomography.

This sequence originates from a woman aged 40 to 50 with Graves' hyperthyroidism. Sequencing used blood. The rearrangement uses TRBV20-1 and TRBJ1-4; a possible D gene is TRBD1 (5 bases). The CDR3 DNA reads as TGCAGTGCGCTCACAAGGGGTGCAACTAATGAAAAACTGTTTTTT. Residues: CSALTRGATNEKLFF.